This TCR beta chain was identified in a study of blood T cell repertoires in COVID-19 (dated by TCRdb to about 2020). Context from the whole study: Samples covering the acute and convalescent phases of COVID-19 were provided by collaborators in the United States, Italy and Spain. The prospective study material was composed of cDNA or gDNA derived from T cells, B-cell-depleted T cells, or PBMCs. Deeply sampled blood TCRbeta repertoires from subjects exposed to, actively infected with, or recovered from COVID-19 were included in the dataset. The repertoires were released in a freely available public database intended as a resource for research on the immune response to SARS-CoV-2. Samples came from the ongoing ImmuneRACE study (first 160 participants) plus 1,254 subjects from 6 global collaborators. A de-identified subject ID, COVID-19 status, age in years and sex were almost always included in the sample metadata. Where available, HLA class I and class II types were taken from metadata supplied by the sample provider and were not determined by assay-based typing. The paper's findings and limits, for the study overall: Clinical and demographic metadata were provided uncurated, with the amount varying by source and participant.

V has 0 bases trimmed and J has 6 bases trimmed; junction bases matching no gene number 5. As encoded in the germline V gene, CDR1 is LGHNA while CDR2 is YNFKEQ. The CDR3 holds 15 amino acids from the cysteine to the phenylalanine. The CDR3 DNA has 45 bases and is translated from base 1. TCRbeta CDR3 regions were amplified from genomic DNA using the immunoSEQ Assay, a bias-controlled multiplex PCR. The published analysis was carried out like this. Nucleated cell counts per sample were estimated from amplification of reference gene primers within the assay. To quantify the absolute abundance of each unique TCRbeta CDR3 rearrangement, sequence reads were collapsed and filtered. Productive Simpson clonality was computed per sample as the square root of Simpson's diversity index over productive rearrangements. The clones in this table, taken by TCRdb from immuneACCESS, are in-frame only. Not every clone is retained; where verified, under half of the shortfall comes from an unresolved V gene, and the cause of the rest is unknown. That table supplies the V and J calls and clone size; D and trimming were determined from the DNA. In all, the sample holds roughly 190,000 clones, and about 75% of those were seen once. The ten largest clones add up to roughly 8.7% of the sample.

Comment on this clone: It lacks a known antigen. No base-level quality is on record; no much larger clone is a single base apart.

Collaborating institutions collected whole blood in K2EDTA tubes following their own protocols. For TCRbeta analysis, collaborators shipped samples in one of three forms: frozen whole blood, isolated PBMCs, or DNA extracted from either of those sample types. The receptor was derived from a woman between 45 and 60 years old with active or convalescent COVID-19. Sequenced material: peripheral blood. The chain employs TRBV4-2 and TRBJ2-1; the central 7 bases match TRBD1. CDR3 loop: CASSQEASGGNEQFF. Here is the DNA: TGTGCCAGCAGCCAAGAGGCGTCAGGGGGCAATGAGCAGTTCTTC.